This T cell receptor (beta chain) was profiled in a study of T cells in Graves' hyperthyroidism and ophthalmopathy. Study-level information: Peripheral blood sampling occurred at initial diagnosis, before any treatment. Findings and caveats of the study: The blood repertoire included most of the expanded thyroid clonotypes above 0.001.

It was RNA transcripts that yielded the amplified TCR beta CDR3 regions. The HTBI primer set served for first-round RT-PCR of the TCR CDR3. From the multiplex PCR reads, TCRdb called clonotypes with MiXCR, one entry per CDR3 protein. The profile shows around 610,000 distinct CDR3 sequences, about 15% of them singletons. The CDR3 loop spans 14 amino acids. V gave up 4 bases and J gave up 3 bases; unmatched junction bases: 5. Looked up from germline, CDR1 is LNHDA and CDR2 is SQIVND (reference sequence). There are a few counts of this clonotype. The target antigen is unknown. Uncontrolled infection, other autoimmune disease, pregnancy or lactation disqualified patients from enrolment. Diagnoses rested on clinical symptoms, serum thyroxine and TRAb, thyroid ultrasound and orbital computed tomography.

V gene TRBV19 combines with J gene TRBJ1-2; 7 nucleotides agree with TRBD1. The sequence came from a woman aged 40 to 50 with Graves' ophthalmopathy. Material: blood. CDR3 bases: TGTGCCAGTAGTACCGTGACAGGGTACTATGGCTACACCTTC. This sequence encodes CASSTVTGYYGYTF.